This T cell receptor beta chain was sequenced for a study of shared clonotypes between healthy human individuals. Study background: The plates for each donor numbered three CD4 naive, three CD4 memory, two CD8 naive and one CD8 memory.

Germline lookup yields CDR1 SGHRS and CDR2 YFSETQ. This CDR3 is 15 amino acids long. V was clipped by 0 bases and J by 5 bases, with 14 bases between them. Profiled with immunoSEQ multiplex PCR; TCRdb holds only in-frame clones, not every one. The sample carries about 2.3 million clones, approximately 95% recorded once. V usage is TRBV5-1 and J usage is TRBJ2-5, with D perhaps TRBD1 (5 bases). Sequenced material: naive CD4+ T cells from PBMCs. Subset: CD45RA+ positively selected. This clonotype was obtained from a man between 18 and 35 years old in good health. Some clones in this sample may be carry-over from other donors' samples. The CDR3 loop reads CASSLVSSQGETQYF. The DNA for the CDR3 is TGCGCCAGCAGCTTGGTATCTTCCCAGGGTGAGACCCAGTACTTC. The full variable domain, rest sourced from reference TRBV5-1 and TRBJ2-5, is KAGVTQTPRYLIKTRGQQVTLSCSPISGHRSVSWYQQTPGQGLQFLFEYFSETQRNKGNFPGRFSGRQFSNSRSEMNVSTLELGDSALYLCASSLVSSQGETQYFGPGTRLLVL.